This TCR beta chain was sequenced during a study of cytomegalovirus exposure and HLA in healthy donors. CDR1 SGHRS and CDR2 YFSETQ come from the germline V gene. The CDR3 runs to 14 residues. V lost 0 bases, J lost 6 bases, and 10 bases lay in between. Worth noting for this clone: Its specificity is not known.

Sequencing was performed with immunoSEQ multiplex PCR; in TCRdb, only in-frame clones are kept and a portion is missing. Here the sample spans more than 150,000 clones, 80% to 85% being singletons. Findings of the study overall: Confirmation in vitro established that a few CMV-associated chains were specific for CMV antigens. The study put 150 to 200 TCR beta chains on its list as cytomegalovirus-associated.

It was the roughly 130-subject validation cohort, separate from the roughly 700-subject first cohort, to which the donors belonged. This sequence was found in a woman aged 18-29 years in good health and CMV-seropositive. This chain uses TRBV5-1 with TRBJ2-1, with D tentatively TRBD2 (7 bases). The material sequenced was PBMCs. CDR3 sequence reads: CASSLEGGGNEQFF. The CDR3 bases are TGCGCCAGCAGCTTGGAGGGAGGGGGCAATGAGCAGTTCTTC.